These 27 T cell receptor beta chains were sequenced from one sample in a study of blood T cell repertoires in COVID-19. Only in-frame clones appear in the TCRdb table, and some are missing; sequencing was by immunoSEQ multiplex PCR. Here the sample spans 300,000 to 500,000 clones, approximately 88% being singletons. The sequenced sample consisted of PBMCs or T cells enriched from blood (not recorded which). Source of these receptors: a woman aged 25 to 39 with acute COVID-19.

This chain connects TRBV6-2 or TRBV6-3 to TRBJ2-7; no definite D call. The germline V and J ends were trimmed by 2 bases and 2 bases, with 10 bases remaining between them. The CDR3 is 14 residues long. CDR1 MNHEY and CDR2 SVGEGT come from the germline V gene. DNA of the CDR3: TGTGCCAGCAGTTACGGGCAGGCCGCCTACGAGCAGTACTTC. It is translated as CASSYGQAAYEQYF.

The V gene is TRBV3-1 (or the pseudogene TRBV3-2), the J gene TRBJ1-6; no reliable D call. Germline CDR1 LGHDT, CDR2 YNNKEL (reference sequence). The CDR3 runs to 14 residues. Trimming took 4 bases from V and 2 from J, leaving 6 bases between them. The CDR3 protein is CASSPRAYNSPLHF. CDR3 DNA sequence: TGTGCCAGCAGCCCCCGGGCCTATAATTCACCCCTCCACTTT.

This clone was seen only once. The V gene is TRBV24-1, the J gene TRBJ2-2, with D possibly matching TRBD2 (6 bases). The CDR3 runs 15 residues. Germline V gives CDR1 KGHDR, CDR2 SFDVKD. V was cut by 2 bases and J by 3 bases, with 9 bases left in between. The CDR3 bases are TGTGCCACCAGTGATTATCGGGACTACACCGGGGAGCTGTTTTTT. It translates to CATSDYRDYTGELFF.

The J gene is TRBJ2-7, the V gene TRBV3-1 (or the pseudogene TRBV3-2); TRBD2 agrees at 7 bases. The CDR3 has 15 amino acids. Germline V lookup: CDR1 LGHDT, CDR2 YNNKEL (reference sequence). V was clipped by 0 bases and J by 3 bases; unmatched bases: 5. CDR3 protein: CASSQDGGSFYEQYF. In nucleotides, the CDR3 is TGTGCCAGCAGCCAAGACGGGGGGTCCTTCTACGAGCAGTACTTC.

The chain combines TRBV18 with TRBJ2-3; 10 nucleotides line up with TRBD1. Germline V gene lookup returns CDR1 KGHSH and CDR2 LQKENI. After removal of 1 base from V and 6 bases from J, the junction contained 4 bases not matched to a gene. The CDR3 loop spans 15 amino acids. The CDR3 spells CASSPLGQGSDTQYF. The CDR3 DNA sequence: TGTGCCAGCTCACCACTGGGACAGGGGAGCGATACGCAGTATTTT. Full variable domain (rest looked up from reference TRBV18 and TRBJ2-3): NAGVMQNPRHLVRRRGQEARLRCSPMKGHSHVYWYRQLPEEGLKFMVYLQKENIIDESGMPKERFSAEFPKEGPSILRIQQVVRGDSAAYFCASSPLGQGSDTQYFGPGTRLTVL.

This clone was counted a few times. This chain uses TRBV25-1 with TRBJ1-1; a weak D match, TRBD1 (6 bases). Germline V CDR1 and CDR2: MGHDK, SYGVNS. The V end was cut by 8 bases, the J end by 11 bases, with 12 bases between. There are 10 residues in the CDR3. The CDR3 DNA follows: TGTGCCAGCGAGGGGGTTCTGGCTTTCTTT. This encodes CASEGVLAFF.

This clone has just one count. The rearrangement uses TRBV29-1 and TRBJ2-7; 7 bases match TRBD1. The ends lost 0 bases at V and 4 bases at J; junction bases unmatched: 3. The CDR3 spans 13 residues. The germline gives CDR1 SQVTM, CDR2 ANQGSEA. The CDR3 sequence is CSVEEGQKYEQYF. Written as DNA, the CDR3 is TGCAGCGTTGAAGAGGGACAGAAGTACGAGCAGTACTTC.

The chain has TRBV19 and TRBJ2-2, with D perhaps matching TRBD1 (6 bases). V was clipped by 1 base and J by 1 base, with 7 bases between them. The germline CDR1 and CDR2 sequences are LNHDA and SQIVND (reference sequence). The CDR3 covers 15 residues. For the CDR3, the DNA is TGTGCCAGTAGTATAGGCAGGGGGAACACCGGGGAGCTGTTTTTT. It codes for CASSIGRGNTGELFF.

The chain combines TRBV11-3 with TRBJ1-1; the D gene is possibly TRBD1 (5 bases). Trimming cost V 1 base and J 5 bases, with 23 bases left between them. The CDR3 runs to 18 residues. The germline V gene encodes CDR1 SGHNT and CDR2 YENEEA. The chain's CDR3 is CASSLGGGVPRRRTEAFF. The CDR3 coding sequence is TGTGCCAGCAGCTTAGGTGGAGGGGTCCCCAGGAGACGGACTGAAGCTTTCTTT.

This chain connects TRBV7-8 to TRBJ2-7, with 7 bases fitting TRBD1. The length of the CDR3 is 14 residues. The germline V gene encodes CDR1 SGHVS and CDR2 FQNEAQ. V dropped 1 base and J dropped 1; count of bases not matched to a gene: 1. CDR3 in amino acids: CASSLGTGSYEQYF. DNA of the CDR3: TGTGCCAGCAGCTTAGGGACAGGATCCTACGAGCAGTACTTC.

The chain has TRBV7-2 and TRBJ1-1; TRBD1 agrees at 7 bases. The germline V gene has CDR1 SGHTA and CDR2 FQGNSA. V lost 5 bases, J lost 1 base, and 4 bases stayed unmatched. The CDR3 is 14 residues long. CDR3 coding DNA: TGTGCCAGCAGCCTAAACAGGGGGAACACTGAAGCTTTCTTT. It codes for CASSLNRGNTEAFF.

This rearrangement joins TRBV27 to TRBJ1-5; D is unresolved. The CDR3 runs to 17 residues. Trimming pared 1 base from V and 1 base from J, leaving 14 bases between. Germline V gene lookup returns CDR1 MNHEY and CDR2 SMNVEV (reference sequence). The CDR3 bases are TGTGCCAGCAGTTTATTTATGGATAGAGGGAGCAATCAGCCCCAGCATTTT. It codes for CASSLFMDRGSNQPQHF.

The V gene is TRBV5-4, the J gene TRBJ1-1, with TRBD1 identical over 10 bases. The CDR3 consists of 15 residues. V shed 4 bases, J shed 2 bases, and the junction held 5 bases outside the gene matches. CDR1 and CDR2 from the germline V gene are SGHNT and YYREEE (reference sequence). The CDR3 protein is CASSPGTGANTEAFF. The CDR3 DNA follows: TGTGCCAGCAGCCCCGGGACAGGGGCAAACACTGAAGCTTTCTTT.

This clone is a singleton in its sample. This sequence joins TRBV7-9 and TRBJ2-1; D is unresolved. V lost 7 bases and J lost 4, with 17 bases in between. This CDR3 spans 15 amino acids. Germline V CDR1 and CDR2: SEHNR, FQNEAQ (reference sequence). The chain's CDR3 is CASTTNVVIYNEQFF. CDR3 bases: TGTGCCAGCACCACTAACGTCGTGATATACAATGAGCAGTTCTTC.

This sequence joins TRBV6-5 and TRBJ1-1, with TRBD1 as a possible D gene (5 bases). The V end lost 6 bases, the J end lost 4 bases, and 18 bases lay between the germline ends. The CDR3 sequence is 15 residues long. CDR1 and CDR2 (germline): MNHEY, SVGAGI. CDR3 amino acids: CASRPPPGASTEAFF. The CDR3, as DNA: TGTGCCAGCAGACCCCCCCCTGGGGCCAGCACTGAAGCTTTCTTT.

The rearrangement joins TRBV18 to TRBJ2-7; 10 bases fit TRBD2. J gave up 3 bases and V 3 bases, and 8 bases lay outside the gene matches. Germline loops: CDR1 KGHSH, CDR2 LQKENI. The CDR3 has 16 residues. CDR3 protein: CASSPPASGGIYEQYF. The CDR3 nucleotides read TGTGCCAGCTCACCCCCGGCTAGCGGGGGAATCTACGAGCAGTACTTC. Filled out from reference TRBV18 and TRBJ2-7, the complete variable domain reads NAGVMQNPRHLVRRRGQEARLRCSPMKGHSHVYWYRQLPEEGLKFMVYLQKENIIDESGMPKERFSAEFPKEGPSILRIQQVVRGDSAAYFCASSPPASGGIYEQYFGPGTRLTVT.

This clone was seen a single time. The J gene is TRBJ1-1, the V gene TRBV19, with 9 bases lining up with TRBD1. The V gene end was trimmed by 7 bases and the J gene end by 2 bases; junction bases not matched to a gene: 5. The CDR3 loop spans 14 amino acids. CDR1 and CDR2 (germline): LNHDA, SQIVND (reference sequence). The CDR3 here is CASTRGQGNTEAFF. CDR3 DNA: TGTGCCAGTACCAGGGGACAGGGAAACACTGAAGCTTTCTTT.

On this clone itself: A read error may account for a junction end that differs from germline. V is TRBV2 and J is TRBJ2-4, with 9 nucleotides matching TRBD1. The CDR3 contains 14 residues. Germline CDR1 SNHLY, CDR2 FYNNEI. Here the CDR3 DNA reads TGTGCCAGCAGTGAAAGGCTGACAGGGGGGGGAGATACCTTC. Translation: CASSERLTGGGDTF.

The V gene is TRBV19, the J gene TRBJ2-7, with a possible D match to TRBD1 (6 bases). The germline gives CDR1 LNHDA, CDR2 SQIVND (reference sequence). Trimming removed 3 bases from V and 0 bases from J, with 12 bases in between. The CDR3 has 15 residues. The CDR3: CASSMGRGTSYEQYF. In DNA form, the CDR3 reads TGTGCCAGTAGTATGGGCAGGGGAACCTCCTACGAGCAGTACTTC.

V and J are TRBV11-2 and TRBJ1-2; 7 nucleotides line up with TRBD1. This CDR3 is 14 amino acids long. CDR1 and CDR2 (germline): SGHAT, FQNNGV. The J segment lost 2 bases and the V segment lost 5 bases, leaving 5 bases of the junction unmatched. CDR3 DNA sequence: TGTGCCAGCAGCATTGGGGACAGCAACTATGGCTACACCTTC. Protein product: CASSIGDSNYGYTF. The full variable domain, in which reference TRBV11-2 and TRBJ1-2 provide the parts outside the CDR3, is EAGVAQSPRYKIIEKRQSVAFWCNPISGHATLYWYQQILGQGPKLLIQFQNNGVVDDSQLPKDRFSAERLKGVDSTLKIQPAKLEDSAVYLCASSIGDSNYGYTFGSGTRLTVV.

This chain joins TRBV6-2 or TRBV6-3 and TRBJ2-7, with TRBD2 matching 9 bases. This CDR3 contains 15 residues. Germline V lookup: CDR1 MNHEY, CDR2 SVGEGT. With V trimmed by 2 bases and J by 4 bases, 6 bases remained unmatched. The CDR3 loop reads CASSYPGLAGYEQYF. The CDR3 region has the DNA TGTGCCAGCAGTTACCCGGGACTAGCTGGGTACGAGCAGTACTTC.

The chain is built from TRBV5-6 and TRBJ1-1, with 7 bases that match TRBD1. The V gene end was trimmed by 4 bases and the J gene end by 0 bases; junction bases not matched to a gene: 12. Germline V gives CDR1 SGHDT, CDR2 YYEEEE. The length of the CDR3 is 17 residues. The CDR3 is CASSRRAPGTVNTEAFF. The CDR3 nucleotides read TGTGCCAGCAGCCGAAGGGCTCCCGGGACAGTGAACACTGAAGCTTTCTTT.

The chain combines TRBV25-1 with TRBJ2-4; a weak D match, TRBD2 (7 bases). The V end lost 5 bases, the J end lost 3 bases, and 11 bases lay between the germline ends. Germline V lookup: CDR1 MGHDK, CDR2 SYGVNS. The CDR3 contains 14 residues. The CDR3 bases are TGTGCCAGCAGTAGGGGGGGGAACAAAAACATTCAGTACTTC. This gives the protein CASSRGGNKNIQYF.

V gene TRBV4-2 combines with J gene TRBJ2-7; D might be TRBD2 (6 bases). V shed 4 bases and J shed 0 bases, with 13 bases lying between them. Germline CDR1 and CDR2: LGHNA and YNFKEQ. The CDR3 is 15 amino acids. For the CDR3, the DNA is TGTGCCAGCAGCCCAGGGCGGGGCCCCTCCTACGAGCAGTACTTC. This encodes CASSPGRGPSYEQYF.

The chain carries TRBV9 and TRBJ2-1; 13 bases agree with TRBD2. Trimming cost V 1 base and J 7 bases; bases outside gene matches: 2. Germline assignment: CDR1 SGDLS and CDR2 YYNGEE. The CDR3 spans 15 residues. CDR3 in amino acids: CASSVLTSGGNEQFF. Written as DNA, the CDR3 is TGTGCCAGCAGCGTATTGACTAGCGGGGGGAATGAGCAGTTCTTC.

The rearrangement uses TRBV7-2 and TRBJ2-7; TRBD1 matches 9 bases. Germline CDR1 reads SGHTA; CDR2 reads FQGNSA. The ends lost 5 bases at V and 4 bases at J; junction bases unmatched: 6. The CDR3 runs to 14 residues. The CDR3 region is CASSLGTGKYEQYF. The CDR3, as DNA: TGTGCCAGCAGCCTCGGGACAGGGAAATACGAGCAGTACTTC.

This chain uses TRBV3-1 (or the pseudogene TRBV3-2) with TRBJ1-1; 7 bases are a match to TRBD1. This CDR3 is built from 14 residues. Germline loops: CDR1 LGHDT, CDR2 YNNKEL (reference sequence). V was clipped by 7 bases and J by 6 bases; unmatched bases: 11. The CDR3 bases are TGTGCCAGCACACCACAGGGGAGGTACGCTGAAGCTTTCTTT. This codes for CASTPQGRYAEAFF.